This T cell receptor (beta chain) was identified during a study of CD8+CD57+ T cells in acquired aplastic anemia. Looking at the study overall: When averaged, DNA from sorted CD4+ and CD8+ cells came to approximately 3 ug.

This CDR3 comprises 14 residues. Germline V gene lookup returns CDR1 SGHDN and CDR2 FVKESK. Trimming took off 1 base at V and 5 bases at J, with 10 bases between the two ends. All patients picked for sequencing had shown, by flow cytometry, an expansion of CD8+CD57+ cells. As a group, the patients uniformly had severe acquired aplastic anemia. This clonotype was recorded many times. The antigen remains unidentified. The template used for profiling TCR beta VDJ and CDR3 was genomic DNA. From the reads, TCRdb called clonotypes with MiXCR, one entry per CDR3 protein. The table has 55,000 to 60,000 distinct CDR3 sequences, about 56% seen once. Study observations and caveats: Patients showed no significant difference from controls in CD8+ Simpson's diversity. Over 25 shared CD8+ CDR3s appeared highly expressed within patients' immunodominant clones.

This receptor was obtained from a human donor with aplastic anemia. V and J are TRBV14 and TRBJ2-3, with D possibly TRBD1 on 5 matching bases. Sequencing was done on a sample of sorted CD4+, CD8+, or CD8+CD57+ T cells (not recorded which) from PBMCs. CDR3 nucleotide sequence: TGTGCCAGCAGCCAAGCAGGGTGGGTAGATACGCAGTATTTT. This codes for CASSQAGWVDTQYF.